This T cell receptor beta chain was sequenced during a study of T cells after yellow fever vaccination. TCRdb called the 5' RACE reads again in MiXCR, with one record for every CDR3 protein. This table has fewer than 400,000 distinct CDR3 sequences, 6.2% appearing once. CDR3 length equals 15 residues. V lost 1 base and J lost 2; bases outside the gene matches: 2. Germline CDR1 reads SGHDT; CDR2 reads YYEEEE. The sequencing used PBMCs, collected 5 days after the yellow fever booster vaccination. V usage is TRBV5-6 and J usage is TRBJ2-7; TRBD1 aligns across 11 bases. The TCR originated in a young man who received the YFV17D yellow fever vaccine. In nucleotides, the CDR3 is TGTGCCAGCAGCTTGCCGGGACAGGGGGCCTACGAGCAGTACTTC. This codes for CASSLPGQGAYEQYF.